A selection of T cell receptor beta chains follows, all from one sample in a study of blood T cell repertoires in COVID-19. Clones were sequenced by immunoSEQ multiplex PCR, and TCRdb holds only the in-frame ones, with some missing. The data hold about 170,000 clones, with about 82% observed a single time. The sequenced material came from peripheral blood. All receptors derive from a woman over 75 with COVID-19, enrolled during active disease. Both conserved end residues are part of each CDR3. Each record gives: D gene, clone size, J gene, V gene, CDR3 protein, CDR3 DNA. The D gene is left open where the match is weak. Size values are once, few and many counts, or a class for expanded clones, and some rows have none.

d_call: .; clone_size: .; j_call: TRBJ2-5; v_call: TRBV5-4; cdr3_aa: CASSTWTEKETQYF; cdr3_nt: TGTGCCAGCAGCACGTGGACAGAGAAAGAGACCCAGTACTTC
d_call: TRBD2; clone_size: .; j_call: TRBJ2-1; v_call: TRBV27; cdr3_aa: CASTRLAEYNEQFF; cdr3_nt: TGTGCCAGCACCCGACTAGCGGAGTACAATGAGCAGTTCTTC
d_call: .; clone_size: .; j_call: TRBJ1-6; v_call: TRBV3-1/TRBV3-2; cdr3_aa: CASSPQGLSSPLHF; cdr3_nt: TGTGCCAGCAGCCCCCAGGGCCTGAGTTCACCCCTCCACTTT
d_call: TRBD1; clone_size: .; j_call: TRBJ1-1; v_call: TRBV2; cdr3_aa: CASRPPAGTGNTEAFF; cdr3_nt: TGTGCCAGCCGACCTCCAGCCGGGACAGGCAACACTGAAGCTTTCTTT
d_call: .; clone_size: .; j_call: TRBJ1-3; v_call: TRBV15; cdr3_aa: CATSTGAAGNTIYF; cdr3_nt: TGTGCCACCAGCACGGGAGCCGCTGGAAACACCATATATTTT
d_call: .; clone_size: .; j_call: TRBJ2-3; v_call: TRBV19; cdr3_aa: CASSMGQIGTDTQYF; cdr3_nt: TGTGCCAGTAGTATGGGGCAAATCGGAACAGATACGCAGTATTTT
d_call: TRBD2; clone_size: .; j_call: TRBJ2-7; v_call: TRBV19; cdr3_aa: CASSIAGGGPTYEQYF; cdr3_nt: TGTGCCAGTAGTATAGCGGGCGGGGGGCCAACCTACGAGCAGTACTTC
d_call: .; clone_size: many; j_call: TRBJ1-4; v_call: TRBV5-4; cdr3_aa: CASSLGGRASATNEKLFF; cdr3_nt: TGTGCCAGCAGCTTGGGGGGCAGGGCCTCTGCAACTAATGAAAAACTGTTTTTT
d_call: .; clone_size: .; j_call: TRBJ2-1; v_call: TRBV19; cdr3_aa: CASSIARGSYNEQFF; cdr3_nt: TGTGCCAGTAGTATAGCAAGGGGTTCCTACAATGAGCAGTTCTTC
d_call: .; clone_size: .; j_call: TRBJ2-7; v_call: TRBV9; cdr3_aa: CASSRGGQGREQYF; cdr3_nt: TGTGCCAGCAGCCGGGGGGGACAGGGTCGCGAGCAGTACTTC
d_call: TRBD1; clone_size: .; j_call: TRBJ2-4; v_call: TRBV28; cdr3_aa: CASTWDRLAKNIQYF; cdr3_nt: TGTGCCAGCACCTGGGACAGACTAGCCAAAAACATTCAGTACTTC
d_call: .; clone_size: few; j_call: TRBJ1-2; v_call: TRBV12-3/TRBV12-4; cdr3_aa: CASSLSLGGYTF; cdr3_nt: TGTGCCAGCAGTTTGTCGCTGGGCGGCTACACCTTC
d_call: TRBD1; clone_size: .; j_call: TRBJ2-7; v_call: TRBV6-5; cdr3_aa: CASSYGQGPYEQYF; cdr3_nt: TGTGCCAGCAGCTATGGACAGGGTCCCTACGAGCAGTACTTC
d_call: .; clone_size: .; j_call: TRBJ1-5; v_call: TRBV28; cdr3_aa: CASSLLREPQHF; cdr3_nt: TGTGCCAGCAGTTTGTTGCGGGAGCCCCAGCATTTT
d_call: TRBD2; clone_size: once; j_call: TRBJ2-1; v_call: TRBV11-2; cdr3_aa: CASSRRTGGSYNEQFF; cdr3_nt: TGTGCCAGCAGCCGACGCACGGGGGGATCCTACAATGAGCAGTTCTTC
d_call: TRBD2; clone_size: .; j_call: TRBJ2-3; v_call: TRBV5-1; cdr3_aa: CASSRGLAGEVDTQYF; cdr3_nt: TGCGCCAGCAGCCGGGGACTAGCGGGAGAAGTAGATACGCAGTATTTT
d_call: .; clone_size: .; j_call: TRBJ2-6; v_call: TRBV5-6; cdr3_aa: CASSSQVGANVLTF; cdr3_nt: TGTGCCAGCAGCTCCCAGGTAGGGGCCAACGTCCTGACTTTC
d_call: .; clone_size: few; j_call: TRBJ1-6; v_call: TRBV2; cdr3_aa: CASSGGVRSYNSPLHF; cdr3_nt: TGTGCCAGCAGTGGCGGGGTTAGGTCCTATAATTCACCCCTCCACTTT
d_call: TRBD1; clone_size: .; j_call: TRBJ1-1; v_call: TRBV2; cdr3_aa: CATGRTGVTEAFF; cdr3_nt: TGTGCCACCGGTCGGACAGGGGTAACTGAAGCTTTCTTT
d_call: .; clone_size: .; j_call: TRBJ1-6; v_call: TRBV21-1; cdr3_aa: CASSTTGDPLSPSKGSYNSPLHF; cdr3_nt: TGTGCCAGCTCCACAACAGGGGACCCGCTCTCCCCCTCGAAGGGCTCCTATAATTCACCCCTCCACTTT
d_call: TRBD1; clone_size: .; j_call: TRBJ2-5; v_call: TRBV3-1/TRBV3-2; cdr3_aa: CASGQGRETQYF; cdr3_nt: TGTGCCAGCGGACAGGGTCGCGAGACCCAGTACTTC
d_call: .; clone_size: .; j_call: TRBJ1-2; v_call: TRBV5-6; cdr3_aa: CASSSLDVGYTF; cdr3_nt: TGTGCCAGCAGCTCACTCGATGTAGGCTACACCTTC
d_call: TRBD1; clone_size: .; j_call: TRBJ1-1; v_call: TRBV18; cdr3_aa: CASSMQGATLNTEAFF; cdr3_nt: TGTGCCAGCTCAATGCAGGGGGCAACTTTGAACACTGAAGCTTTCTTT
d_call: TRBD1; clone_size: .; j_call: TRBJ1-1; v_call: TRBV7-3; cdr3_aa: CASSPGGTNTEAFF; cdr3_nt: TGTGCCAGCAGCCCAGGGGGAACGAACACTGAAGCTTTCTTT
d_call: TRBD2; clone_size: .; j_call: TRBJ2-1; v_call: TRBV27; cdr3_aa: CASSWRMLAETRLYNEQFF; cdr3_nt: TGTGCCAGCAGTTGGAGAATGCTAGCGGAAACCCGGCTTTACAATGAGCAGTTCTTC